The 26 T cell receptor beta chains reported below all come from one sample, sequenced in a study of cytomegalovirus exposure and HLA in healthy donors. Sequencing was performed with immunoSEQ multiplex PCR; in TCRdb, only in-frame clones are kept and a portion is missing. The repertoire holds 75,000 to 100,000 clones, with around 96% as singletons. Material for sequencing was PBMCs. The receptors here all came from a man aged 18 to 35 in good health and CMV-seronegative.

This clone was picked up a small number of times. The chain joins TRBV27 to TRBJ2-5, with TRBD2 matching 11 bases. The CDR3 covers 14 residues. Germline V gene sequence: CDR1 MNHEY, CDR2 SMNVEV (reference sequence). Trimming removed 6 bases from V and 3 bases from J; junction bases left unmatched: 3. The DNA for the CDR3 is TGTGCCAGCAGCCCGGGACTAGCGGAAGAGACCCAGTACTTC. Translated, it gives CASSPGLAEETQYF.

CDR3 in amino acids: CASSQGGQGRTDTQYF. The CDR3 DNA reads as TGCGCCAGCAGCCAAGGAGGACAAGGGAGGACAGATACGCAGTATTTT. The rearrangement uses TRBV4-1 and TRBJ2-3; D may be TRBD2 (6 bases). Germline values: CDR1 MGHRA, CDR2 YSYEKL. Trimming shortened V by 1 base and J by 3 bases, and 14 bases separated the two germline ends. The CDR3 has 16 residues.

The chain recombines TRBV20-1 with TRBJ2-7, with D unresolved. Germline CDR1 is DFQATT and CDR2 is SNEGSKA (reference sequence). The germline V and J ends were trimmed by 7 bases and 1 base, with 8 bases remaining between them. The CDR3 loop spans 11 amino acids. This CDR3 reads CSGTRSYEQYF. In nucleotides, the CDR3 is TGCAGTGGTACCAGGTCCTACGAGCAGTACTTC.

The chain couples TRBV5-1 to TRBJ2-1, with D possibly being TRBD1 (6 bases). The germline CDR1 and CDR2 sequences are SGHRS and YFSETQ. V was cut by 0 bases and J by 8 bases, with 12 bases left in between. The CDR3 extends over 14 amino acids. The CDR3 coding sequence is TGCGCCAGCAGCTTGGCCCGGGCAGGGGATGAGCAGTTCTTC. Its protein product is CASSLARAGDEQFF.

V gene TRBV18 combines with J gene TRBJ2-2; D call uncertain. CDR1 is KGHSH and CDR2 is LQKENI in the germline V gene. The CDR3 length is 14 residues. V lost 3 bases to trimming and J lost 1 base, with 6 bases between them. The CDR3 DNA sequence: TGTGCCAGCTCACCTAGGAGGAACACCGGGGAGCTGTTTTTT. It translates to CASSPRRNTGELFF.

The V and J genes are TRBV7-3 and TRBJ2-1; D ambiguous. V dropped 5 bases and J dropped 5 bases, with 16 bases sitting between them. The CDR3 consists of 15 residues. CDR1 is SGHTA, CDR2 FQGTGA, per germline. For the CDR3, the DNA is TGTGCCAGCAGCGTAGACGGCGCGACTGACAATGAGCAGTTCTTC. It encodes CASSVDGATDNEQFF. Together with reference TRBV7-3 and TRBJ2-1, the CDR3 gives the full variable domain: GAGVSQTPSNKVTEKGKYVELRCDPISGHTALYWYRQSLGQGPEFLIYFQGTGAADDSGLPNDRFFAVRPEGSVSTLKIQRTERGDSAVYLCASSVDGATDNEQFFGPGTRLTVL.

This chain uses TRBV27 with TRBJ2-1; 7 bases map to TRBD1. J lost 4 bases, V lost 6 bases, and 3 bases had no gene match. This CDR3 spans 13 amino acids. Germline V CDR1 and CDR2: MNHEY, SMNVEV (reference sequence). Here the CDR3 reads CASRDRLYNEQFF. CDR3 sequence (DNA): TGTGCCAGCAGGGACAGGTTGTACAATGAGCAGTTCTTC.

The chain combines TRBV9 with TRBJ2-4, with 7 positions matching TRBD1. V trimming: 0 bases; J trimming: 8 bases; junction bases outside the gene matches: 14. The CDR3 totals 17 residues. Germline V gives CDR1 SGDLS, CDR2 YYNGEE. In DNA form, the CDR3 reads TGTGCCAGCAGCGTAGGGGGAGCAGGGGGAGATGGGGACATTCAGTACTTC. Its translation: CASSVGGAGGDGDIQYF.

The CDR3: CASSLNGGLVSYEQYV. The DNA of the CDR3 is TGTGCCAGCAGTTTAAACGGGGGGCTGGTCTCCTACGAGCAGTACGTC. The gene calls are TRBV27 and TRBJ2-7; the D gene is possibly TRBD2 (7 bases). Looked up from germline, CDR1 is MNHEY and CDR2 is SMNVEV (reference sequence). V was shortened by 2 bases and J by 0 bases, with 14 bases between the two germline ends. This CDR3 region has 16 residues.

The chain recombines TRBV5-1 with TRBJ2-7; 11 bases map to TRBD1. CDR1 SGHRS and CDR2 YFSETQ come from the germline V gene. V lost 1 base to trimming and J lost 2 bases; unmatched junction nucleotides: 2. This CDR3 region has 15 residues. The CDR3 spells CASSLLDRGPYEQYF. The CDR3 DNA reads TGCGCCAGCAGCTTGTTGGACAGGGGGCCCTACGAGCAGTACTTC.

CDR3 amino acids: CASSEIDGGETQYF. The CDR3 bases are TGTGCCAGCAGCGAGATCGACGGCGGGGAGACCCAGTACTTC. The gene calls are TRBV7-8 and TRBJ2-5, with TRBD2 as a possible D gene (5 bases). Trimming took 5 bases from V and 5 from J, leaving 15 bases between them. From germline, CDR1 is SGHVS and CDR2 FQNEAQ. This CDR3 has 14 residues.

The V call is TRBV29-1, the J call TRBJ2-3; 10 bases align to TRBD1. Unmatched junction bases numbered 5, after V lost 3 bases and J lost 2 bases. Looked up from germline, CDR1 is SQVTM and CDR2 is ANQGSEA. The CDR3 consists of 15 residues. CDR3 sequence reads: CSVDGDRGPTDTQYF. The CDR3 DNA reads as TGCAGCGTTGATGGGGACAGGGGACCCACAGATACGCAGTATTTT.

This rearrangement joins TRBV28 to TRBJ1-1; D is possibly TRBD1 (5 bases). The germline V and J ends were trimmed by 5 bases and 0 bases, with 16 bases remaining between them. CDR1 is MDHEN, CDR2 SYDVKM, per germline. The CDR3 has 16 amino acids. For the CDR3, the DNA is TGTGCCAGCAGTCCGATGGGGGGAGTCATGAACACTGAAGCTTTCTTT. Translated: CASSPMGGVMNTEAFF. Supplemented by reference TRBV28 and TRBJ1-1, the full variable domain reads DVKVTQSSRYLVKRTGEKVFLECVQDMDHENMFWYRQDPGLGLRLIYFSYDVKMKEKGDIPEGYSVSREKKERFSLILESASTNQTSMYLCASSPMGGVMNTEAFFGQGTRLTVV.

The J gene is TRBJ2-3, the V gene TRBV27, with 8 positions matching TRBD2. CDR1 and CDR2 (germline): MNHEY, SMNVEV (reference sequence). Germline trimming cut 4 bases from V and 6 bases from J; bases unmatched to any gene: 6. The CDR3 runs 14 residues. As DNA, the CDR3 is TGTGCCAGCAGTTCGGGACTAGATGTGGATACGCAGTATTTT. This gives the protein CASSSGLDVDTQYF.

The chain combines TRBV7-9 with TRBJ1-1; D unclear. Per germline, CDR1 SEHNR and CDR2 FQNEAQ (reference sequence). V was pared by 1 base and J by 7 bases, with 7 bases between. The CDR3 consists of 12 residues. This CDR3 reads CASSLVPYEAFF. The CDR3 DNA is TGTGCCAGCAGCTTAGTCCCTTATGAAGCTTTCTTT.

The CDR3 sequence is CASSGQYQETQYF. As DNA, the CDR3 is TGCGCCAGCAGCGGTCAGTACCAAGAGACCCAGTACTTC. The chain carries TRBV5-1 and TRBJ2-5; D unresolved. Germline CDR1 reads SGHRS; CDR2 reads YFSETQ. With 4 bases removed from V and 0 bases from J, the gap between germline ends came to 7 bases. This CDR3 is 13 amino acids long.

The genes are TRBV19 and TRBJ1-2; D is possibly TRBD1 (5 bases). Trimming took 3 bases from V and 1 from J, leaving 9 bases between them. The CDR3 is 14 residues long. Germline-derived CDR1 and CDR2 are LNHDA and SQIVND (reference sequence). This CDR3 reads CASSIGGDNYGYTF. Here the CDR3 DNA reads TGTGCCAGTAGTATCGGGGGAGATAACTATGGCTACACCTTC. Together with reference TRBV19 and TRBJ1-2, the CDR3 gives the full variable domain: DGGITQSPKYLFRKEGQNVTLSCEQNLNHDAMYWYRQDPGQGLRLIYYSQIVNDFQKGDIAEGYSVSREKKESFPLTVTSAQKNPTAFYLCASSIGGDNYGYTFGSGTRLTVV.

This chain uses TRBV28 with TRBJ1-5; 7 bases line up with TRBD1. CDR1 and CDR2 (germline): MDHEN, SYDVKM. The CDR3 contains 14 residues. Germline trimming cut 2 bases from V and 7 bases from J; bases unmatched to any gene: 5. CDR3 sequence reads: CASSLIGGGQPQHF. DNA for the CDR3: TGTGCCAGCAGTTTAATAGGGGGCGGCCAGCCCCAGCATTTT.

The chain uses TRBV11-2 and TRBJ1-2; D not certain. V dropped 1 base and J dropped 2 bases, with 11 bases sitting between them. Per the germline V gene, CDR1 is SGHAT and CDR2 is FQNNGV. CDR3 length: 15 amino acids. CDR3 sequence: CASSLGADSNYGYTF. Written as DNA, the CDR3 is TGTGCCAGCAGCTTAGGTGCGGATTCCAACTATGGCTACACCTTC.

The rearrangement joins TRBV6-1 to TRBJ1-2, with 9 bases that match TRBD1. The J segment lost 1 base and the V segment lost 8 bases, leaving 8 bases of the junction unmatched. Germline V CDR1 and CDR2: MNHNS, SASEGT. The CDR3 extends over 15 amino acids. CDR3 in amino acids: CASGNTGGSNYGYTF. The CDR3 DNA reads TGTGCCAGCGGCAATACAGGGGGCAGTAACTATGGCTACACCTTC.

In DNA form, the CDR3 reads TGTGCCAGCAGCTTGCTAGCGGGAGGCTCATACGAGCAGTACTTC. Translation gives CASSLLAGGSYEQYF. The V gene is TRBV5-6, the J gene TRBJ2-7, with 11 nucleotides matching TRBD2. The germline V gene encodes CDR1 SGHDT and CDR2 YYEEEE. CDR3 size: 15 residues. V lost 1 base, J lost 4 bases, and 4 bases stayed unmatched.

J is TRBJ1-4 and V is TRBV16, with D hard to call. The CDR3 runs to 14 residues. Trimming shortened V by 3 bases and J by 3 bases, and 8 bases separated the two germline ends. Germline lookup yields CDR1 KGHSY and CDR2 FQNENV. The CDR3 sequence is CASSQSLPNEKLFF. The DNA of the CDR3 is TGTGCCAGCAGCCAGAGTCTCCCTAATGAAAAACTGTTTTTT. The full variable domain, rest sourced from reference TRBV16 and TRBJ1-4, is GEEVAQTPKHLVRGEGQKAKLYCAPIKGHSYVFWYQQVLKNEFKFLISFQNENVFDETGMPKERFSAKCLPNSPCSLEIQATKLEDSAVYFCASSQSLPNEKLFFGSGTQLSVL.

This clone was picked up one time. The chain combines TRBV30 with TRBJ1-2, with 8 bases that match TRBD1. V lost 4 bases and J lost 4; bases outside the gene matches: 5. Germline CDR1 and CDR2: GTSNPN and SVGIG (reference sequence). CDR3 length: 13 amino acids. The CDR3 is CAWKDRDRYGYTF. Written as DNA, the CDR3 is TGTGCCTGGAAGGACAGGGATCGCTATGGCTACACCTTC. Full variable domain (remainder filled in from reference TRBV30 and TRBJ1-2): SQTIHQWPATLVQPVGSPLSLECTVEGTSNPNLYWYRQAAGRGLQLLFYSVGIGQISSEVPQNLSASRPQDRQFILSSKKLLLSDSGFYLCAWKDRDRYGYTFGSGTRLTVV.

This clone came up once. The chain employs TRBV12-2 and TRBJ2-2; no DNA check was done on the table's D call, TRBD1. TRBV12-2 has pseudogene status. The CDR3 is 16 residues long. The CDR3 sequence: CASRLEQGLCAGELFF. CDR3 sequence (DNA): TGTGCAAGTCGCTTAGAACAGGGTCTGTGCGCCGGGGAGCTGTTTTTT.

The rearrangement joins TRBV6-5 to TRBJ1-5; D possibly corresponds to TRBD1 (5 bases). The ends were cut back, 8 bases at V and 7 bases at J, with 18 bases in the middle. Germline values: CDR1 MNHEY, CDR2 SVGAGI. The CDR3 covers 14 residues. The CDR3 sequence: CASQSSGGGQPQHF. The CDR3 bases are TGTGCCAGCCAATCGAGTGGGGGGGGACAGCCCCAGCATTTT.

The chain joins TRBV6-5 to TRBJ2-1; possibly TRBD2 for D (6 bases). The V end lost 1 base, the J end lost 4 bases, and 8 bases lay between the germline ends. This CDR3 contains 14 residues. The germline V gene has CDR1 MNHEY and CDR2 SVGAGI. CDR3 sequence (DNA): TGTGCCAGCAGTTACTTGGGGGGATACAATGAGCAGTTCTTC. Encoded protein: CASSYLGGYNEQFF.